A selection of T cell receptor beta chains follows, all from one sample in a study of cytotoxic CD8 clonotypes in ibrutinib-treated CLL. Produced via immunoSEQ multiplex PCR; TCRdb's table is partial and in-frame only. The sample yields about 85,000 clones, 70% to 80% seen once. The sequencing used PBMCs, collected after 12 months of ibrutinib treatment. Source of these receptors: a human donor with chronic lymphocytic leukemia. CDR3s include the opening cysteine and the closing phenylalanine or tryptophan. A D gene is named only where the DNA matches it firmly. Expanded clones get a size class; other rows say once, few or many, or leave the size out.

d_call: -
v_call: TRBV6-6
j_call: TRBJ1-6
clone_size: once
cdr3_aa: CASSTPRGGSGSPLHF
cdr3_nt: TGTGCCAGCAGTACCCCCCGGGGGGGCTCGGGTTCACCCCTCCACTTT

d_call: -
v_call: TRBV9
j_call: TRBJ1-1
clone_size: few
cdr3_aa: CATSHRGRTPEAFF
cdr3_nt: TGTGCCACCTCCCATCGGGGCAGGACGCCTGAAGCTTTCTTT

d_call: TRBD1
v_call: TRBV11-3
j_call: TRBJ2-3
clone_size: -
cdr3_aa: CASSPGQGHGDTQYF
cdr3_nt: TGTGCCAGCAGCCCGGGACAGGGGCACGGGGATACGCAGTATTTT

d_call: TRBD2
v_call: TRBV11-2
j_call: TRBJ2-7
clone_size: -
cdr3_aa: CASSPPGGFEQYF
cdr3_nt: TGTGCCAGCAGCCCCCCGGGGGGTTTCGAGCAGTACTTC

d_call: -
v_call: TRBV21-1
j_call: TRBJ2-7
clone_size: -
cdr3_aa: CASSKVAGHTPYEQYF
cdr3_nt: TGTGCCAGCAGCAAAGTCGCGGGACACACCCCCTACGAGCAGTACTTC

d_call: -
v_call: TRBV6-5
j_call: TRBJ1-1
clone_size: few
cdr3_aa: CASNPSRGRTEAFF
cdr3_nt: TGTGCCAGCAACCCGTCCCGGGGTCGAACTGAAGCTTTCTTT

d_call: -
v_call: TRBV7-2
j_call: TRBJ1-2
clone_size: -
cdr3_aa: CASSLVGAENGYTF
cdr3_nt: TGTGCCAGCAGCTTAGTGGGGGCGGAAAATGGCTACACCTTC

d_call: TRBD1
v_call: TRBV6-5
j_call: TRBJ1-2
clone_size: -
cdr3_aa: CASSLRTGEDGYTF
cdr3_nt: TGTGCCAGCAGTCTGCGGACAGGGGAAGATGGCTACACCTTC

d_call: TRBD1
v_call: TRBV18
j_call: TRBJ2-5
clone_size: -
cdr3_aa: CASSPGQTQETQYF
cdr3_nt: TGTGCCAGCTCACCGGGACAGACCCAAGAGACCCAGTACTTC

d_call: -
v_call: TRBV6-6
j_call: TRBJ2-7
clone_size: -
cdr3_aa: CASSPGPGRSYEQYF
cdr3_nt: TGTGCCAGCAGCCCCGGGCCAGGGAGGTCTTACGAGCAGTACTTC

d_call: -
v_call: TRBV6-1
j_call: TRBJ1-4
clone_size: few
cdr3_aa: CASSRPGAFGEKLFF
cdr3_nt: TGTGCCAGCAGCAGACCCGGGGCGTTCGGTGAAAAACTGTTTTTT

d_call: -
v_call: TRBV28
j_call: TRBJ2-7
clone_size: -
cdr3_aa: CASSFLSYEQYF
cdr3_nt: TGTGCCAGCAGTTTTCTTTCTTACGAGCAGTACTTC

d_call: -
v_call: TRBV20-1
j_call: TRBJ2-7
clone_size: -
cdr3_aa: CSALGTYEQYF
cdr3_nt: TGCAGTGCACTGGGGACCTACGAGCAGTACTTC

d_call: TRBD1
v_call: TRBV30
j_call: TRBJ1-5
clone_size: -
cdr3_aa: CAWETGEGQPQHF
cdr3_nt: TGTGCCTGGGAGACAGGGGAGGGTCAGCCCCAGCATTTT

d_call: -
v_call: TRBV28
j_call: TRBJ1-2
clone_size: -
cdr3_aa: CASYEPYGYTF
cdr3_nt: TGTGCCAGCTACGAACCCTATGGCTACACCTTC

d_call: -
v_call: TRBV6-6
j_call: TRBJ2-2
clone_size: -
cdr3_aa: CASSNRGGAGELFF
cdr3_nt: TGTGCCAGCAGCAACAGGGGAGGGGCCGGGGAGCTGTTTTTT

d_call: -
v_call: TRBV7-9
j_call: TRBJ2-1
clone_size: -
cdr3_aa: CASSLEGVGFF
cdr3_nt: TGTGCCAGCAGCCTAGAGGGGGTTGGGTTCTTC

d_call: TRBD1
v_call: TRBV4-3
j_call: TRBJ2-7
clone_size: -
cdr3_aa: CASSLRGHSYEQYF
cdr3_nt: TGCGCCAGCAGCCTCAGGGGGCACTCCTACGAGCAGTACTTC

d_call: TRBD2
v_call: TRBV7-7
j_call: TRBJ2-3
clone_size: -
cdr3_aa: CASSLGLAGHTQYF
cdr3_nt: TGTGCTAGCAGCTTGGGACTAGCGGGGCATACGCAGTATTTT

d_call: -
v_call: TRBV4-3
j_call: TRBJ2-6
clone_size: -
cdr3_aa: CASSQDSGTGANVLTF
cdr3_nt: TGCGCCAGCAGCCAAGATTCGGGAACCGGGGCCAACGTCCTGACTTTC

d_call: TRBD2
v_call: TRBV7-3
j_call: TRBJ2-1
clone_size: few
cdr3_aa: CASSPGGGAYNEQFF
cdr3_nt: TGTGCCAGCAGCCCGGGAGGAGGGGCCTACAATGAGCAGTTCTTC

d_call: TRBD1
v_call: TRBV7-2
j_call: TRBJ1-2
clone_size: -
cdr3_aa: CASSGDRGVYGYTF
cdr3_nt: TGTGCCAGCAGCGGGGACAGGGGGGTTTATGGCTACACCTTC

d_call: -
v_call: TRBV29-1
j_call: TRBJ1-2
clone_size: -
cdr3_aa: CSVESPGGYGYTF
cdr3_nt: TGCAGCGTTGAGTCGCCCGGTGGCTATGGCTACACCTTC

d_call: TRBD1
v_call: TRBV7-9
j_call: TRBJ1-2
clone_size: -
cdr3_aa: CASRPGQGLGYGYTF
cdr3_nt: TGTGCCAGCAGACCCGGACAGGGTCTGGGCTATGGCTACACCTTC

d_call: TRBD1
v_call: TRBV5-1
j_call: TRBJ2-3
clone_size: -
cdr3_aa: CASSLGTGGVDTQYF
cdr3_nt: TGCGCCAGCAGCTTGGGGACAGGGGGCGTAGATACGCAGTATTTT

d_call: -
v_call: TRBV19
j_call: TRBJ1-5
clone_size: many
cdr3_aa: CASSPQQGNQPQHF
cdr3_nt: TGTGCCAGTAGTCCCCAACAGGGTAATCAGCCCCAGCATTTT

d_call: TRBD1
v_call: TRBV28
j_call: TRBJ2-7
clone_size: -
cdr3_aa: CASRDRVPYEQYF
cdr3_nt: TGTGCCAGCAGGGACAGGGTCCCCTACGAGCAGTACTTC

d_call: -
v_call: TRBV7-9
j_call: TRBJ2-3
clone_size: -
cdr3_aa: CASSQTPDTQYF
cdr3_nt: TGTGCCAGCAGCCAGACCCCCGATACGCAGTATTTT

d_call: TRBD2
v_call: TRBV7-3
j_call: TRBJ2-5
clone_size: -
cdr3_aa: CASSLGVAGEETQYF
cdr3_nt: TGTGCCAGCAGCTTAGGGGTAGCGGGAGAAGAGACCCAGTACTTC

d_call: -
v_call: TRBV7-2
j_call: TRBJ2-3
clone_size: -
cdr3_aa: CASSLDGGLTDTQYF
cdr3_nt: TGTGCCAGCAGCTTAGATGGGGGGCTCACAGATACGCAGTATTTT

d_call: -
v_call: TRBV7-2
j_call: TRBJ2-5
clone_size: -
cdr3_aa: CASSFYGETQYF
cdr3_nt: TGTGCCAGCAGCTTTTATGGGGAGACCCAGTACTTC

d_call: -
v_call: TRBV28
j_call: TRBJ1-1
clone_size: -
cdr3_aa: CASSRNTEAFF
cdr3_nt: TGTGCCAGCAGCAGGAACACTGAAGCTTTCTTT

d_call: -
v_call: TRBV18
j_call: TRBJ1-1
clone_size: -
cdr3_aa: CASSPGRIMNTEAFF
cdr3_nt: TGTGCCAGCTCACCAGGGCGGATCATGAACACTGAAGCTTTCTTT

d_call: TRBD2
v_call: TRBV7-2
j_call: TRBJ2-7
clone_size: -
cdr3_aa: CASSSGTSGGAESDEQYF
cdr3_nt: TGTGCCAGCAGCTCCGGGACTAGCGGGGGGGCCGAAAGTGACGAGCAGTACTTC

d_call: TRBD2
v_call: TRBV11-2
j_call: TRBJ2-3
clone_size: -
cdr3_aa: CASSLGGGVTDTQYF
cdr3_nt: TGTGCCAGCAGCTTAGGCGGGGGGGTAACAGATACGCAGTATTTT

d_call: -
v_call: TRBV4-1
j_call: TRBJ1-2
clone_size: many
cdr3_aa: CASSWGGHLNYGYTF
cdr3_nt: TGCGCCAGCAGTTGGGGAGGACATCTGAACTATGGCTACACCTTC

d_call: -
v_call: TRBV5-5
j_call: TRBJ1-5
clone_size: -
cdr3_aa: CASSLGDPSNQPQHF
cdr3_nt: TGTGCCAGCAGCTTGGGGGACCCTAGCAATCAGCCCCAGCATTTT

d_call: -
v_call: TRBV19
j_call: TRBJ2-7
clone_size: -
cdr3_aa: CASSIVAGIGTYEQYF
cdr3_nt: TGTGCCAGTAGTATAGTGGCCGGGATCGGGACCTACGAGCAGTACTTC

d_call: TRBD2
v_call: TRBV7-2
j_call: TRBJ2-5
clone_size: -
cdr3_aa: CASSSPGLAGKETQYF
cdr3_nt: TGTGCCAGCAGCTCGCCGGGACTAGCGGGGAAAGAGACCCAGTACTTC

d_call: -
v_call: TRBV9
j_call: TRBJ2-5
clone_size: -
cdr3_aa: CASSVGPRDQETQYF
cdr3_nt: TGTGCCAGCAGCGTAGGCCCCAGGGACCAAGAGACCCAGTACTTC

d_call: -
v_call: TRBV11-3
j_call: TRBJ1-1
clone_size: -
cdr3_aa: CASSLVGETEAFF
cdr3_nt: TGTGCCAGCAGCTTAGTGGGGGAAACTGAAGCTTTCTTT

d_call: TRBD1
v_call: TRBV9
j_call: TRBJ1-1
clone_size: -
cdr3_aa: CASRGQGVWTEAFF
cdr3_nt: TGTGCCAGCAGGGGACAGGGTGTTTGGACTGAAGCTTTCTTT

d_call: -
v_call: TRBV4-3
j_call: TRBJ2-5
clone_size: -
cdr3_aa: CASSQATQETQYF
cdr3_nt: TGCGCCAGCAGCCAAGCCACCCAAGAGACCCAGTACTTC

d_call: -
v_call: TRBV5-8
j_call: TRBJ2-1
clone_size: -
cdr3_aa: CAPKAGREQFF
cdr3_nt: TGTGCCCCCAAGGCCGGGCGTGAGCAGTTCTTC

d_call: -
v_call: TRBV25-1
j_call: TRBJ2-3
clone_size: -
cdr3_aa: CASSEFGHRPSPDTQYF
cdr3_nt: TGTGCCAGCAGTGAATTCGGACACCGTCCTAGCCCTGATACGCAGTATTTT

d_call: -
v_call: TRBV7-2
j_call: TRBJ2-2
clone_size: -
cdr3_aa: CASRIPPGSTGELFF
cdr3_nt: TGTGCCAGCAGGATACCCCCCGGGAGCACCGGGGAGCTGTTTTTT

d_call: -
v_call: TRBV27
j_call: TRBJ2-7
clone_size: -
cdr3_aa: CASSSRSSYEQYF
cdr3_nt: TGTGCCAGCAGTTCCCGGAGCTCCTACGAGCAGTACTTC

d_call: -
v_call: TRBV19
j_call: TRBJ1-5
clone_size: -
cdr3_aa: CASTFGGENQPQHF
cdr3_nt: TGTGCCAGTACCTTCGGGGGGGAGAATCAGCCCCAGCATTTT

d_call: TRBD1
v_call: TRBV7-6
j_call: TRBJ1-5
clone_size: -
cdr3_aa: CASSPGQASNQPQHF
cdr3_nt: TGTGCCAGCAGCCCGGGACAGGCTAGCAATCAGCCCCAGCATTTT

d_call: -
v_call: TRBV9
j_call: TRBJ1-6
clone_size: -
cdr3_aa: CASSLGPVRISPLHF
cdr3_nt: TGTGCCAGCAGCCTGGGACCAGTCCGAATTTCACCCCTCCACTTT

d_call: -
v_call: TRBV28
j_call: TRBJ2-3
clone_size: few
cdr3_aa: CASDGGTGTDTQYF
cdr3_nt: TGTGCCAGCGATGGGGGGACGGGCACAGATACGCAGTATTTT

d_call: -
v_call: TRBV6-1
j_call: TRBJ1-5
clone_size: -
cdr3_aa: CASKDGLQPQHF
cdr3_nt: TGTGCCAGCAAGGACGGGCTTCAGCCCCAGCATTTT

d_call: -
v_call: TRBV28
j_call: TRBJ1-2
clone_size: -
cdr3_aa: CATGPYGYTF
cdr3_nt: TGTGCAACAGGGCCCTATGGCTACACCTTC